In its sample, the clone carrying this TCR beta chain was seen once. Its antigen is currently unknown. Out of 10 ml of fresh peripheral blood came the PBMCs. This sample is part of a study of T cells in Graves' hyperthyroidism and ophthalmopathy. Study-level results: Ophthalmopathy got predicted by the model a median about six months before its onset. Separating ophthalmopathy from stable hyperthyroidism was achieved by a 13 V-J model.

Amplified TCR beta CDR3 regions derived from RNA transcripts. TCR CDR3 regions were first amplified by RT-PCR with HTBI primers. TCRdb processed the multiplex PCR reads anew with MiXCR; each CDR3 protein has one entry. The data contain approximately 430,000 distinct CDR3 sequences, approximately 15% of them singletons. The CDR3 covers 13 residues. Germline lookup yields CDR1 SGHTA and CDR2 FQGTGA. J gave up 9 bases and V 4 bases, and 7 bases lay outside the gene matches. This TCR derives from a woman between 18 and 29 years old with Graves' hyperthyroidism. The sample consisted of blood. The chain couples TRBV7-3 to TRBJ1-1; 8 bases match TRBD1. The DNA for the CDR3 is TGTGCCAGCAGCTCCGACAGGGGAGGGAAAGCTTTCTTT. Translation gives CASSSDRGGKAFF.